Listed here are 8 T cell receptor beta chains from one sample, sequenced in a study of regulatory and conventional T cells in RAG deficiency. Clones were read by immunoSEQ multiplex PCR, and TCRdb kept only the in-frame ones, dropping some. Of 20,000 to 25,000 clones in the sample, approximately 95% were seen once. Conventional CD4+ T cells were sorted from blood as CD25-low CD127-high cells. The same data also contributed to another study, on regulatory T cells. From that paper: The PCR used 52 TRBV and 13 TRBJ primers.

Sequenced input: CD25- CD4+ T cells sorted from blood. These receptors were obtained from a human donor in good health.

For this clone: One junction end disagrees with the germline gene, perhaps due to a read error. The rearrangement uses TRBV28 and TRBJ2-3; D unclear. The length of the CDR3 is 11 residues. Germline CDR1 and CDR2: MDHEN and SYDVKM. The DNA for the CDR3 is TGTGCCAGCAGTTTTCTAGTAAAGCCGACCTTT. It translates to CASSFLVKPTF.

The V call is TRBV5-6, the J call TRBJ1-5, with TRBD1 as a possible D gene (6 bases). Germline V gives CDR1 SGHDT, CDR2 YYEEEE. Deletions cut 4 bases from V and 6 bases from J, with 20 bases between. The CDR3 is made up of 16 amino acids. CDR3 nucleotides: TGTGCCAGCAGCCAGACGGGACAAGCCAAAAGTCAGCCCCAGCATTTT. The encoded protein is CASSQTGQAKSQPQHF.

This clone was observed once. The chain uses TRBV5-1 and TRBJ1-3; D is possibly TRBD1 (5 bases). The CDR3 has 16 residues. Trimming removed 4 bases at V and 1 base at J, with 15 bases between. Germline assignment: CDR1 SGHRS and CDR2 YFSETQ. CDR3 loop: CASSAGSGASGNTIYF. The DNA for the CDR3 is TGCGCCAGCAGCGCGGGATCCGGGGCTTCTGGAAACACCATATATTTT.

This chain uses TRBV5-8 with TRBJ2-7, with a possible D match to TRBD1 (6 bases). CDR3 size: 16 residues. Germline CDR1 is SGHTS and CDR2 is YDEGEE. With 4 bases removed from V and 0 bases from J, the gap between germline ends came to 17 bases. The CDR3 nucleotides read TGTGCCAGCAGCCGCGCGACAGGTTCGACCTCCTACGAGCAGTACTTC. Encoded protein: CASSRATGSTSYEQYF.

CDR3 sequence reads: CSVERQGAGTEAFF. The CDR3 DNA is TGCAGCGTTGAAAGACAGGGTGCTGGTACTGAAGCTTTCTTT. The chain is built from TRBV29-1 and TRBJ1-1, with 7 bases identical to TRBD1. The CDR3 consists of 14 residues. CDR1 and CDR2 from the germline V gene are SQVTM and ANQGSEA. V gave up 2 bases and J gave up 5 bases; unmatched junction bases: 8.

The chain is built from TRBV30 and TRBJ2-7; 13 positions agree with TRBD2. V gave up 2 bases and J gave up 8 bases; unmatched junction bases: 3. Germline loops: CDR1 GTSNPN, CDR2 SVGIG (reference sequence). The CDR3 consists of 13 residues. The CDR3 sequence is CAWSPGLAGKQYF. As DNA, the CDR3 is TGTGCCTGGAGTCCGGGACTAGCGGGGAAGCAGTACTTC.

This sequence joins TRBV5-1 and TRBJ2-7, with unresolved D. The germline V and J ends were trimmed by 0 bases and 1 base, with 11 bases remaining between them. The CDR3 loop spans 15 amino acids. The germline gives CDR1 SGHRS, CDR2 YFSETQ. In DNA form, the CDR3 reads TGCGCCAGCAGCTTGGATCCGGTCATGTCCTACGAGCAGTACTTC. This encodes CASSLDPVMSYEQYF. Full variable domain (outside the CDR3, taken from reference TRBV5-1 and TRBJ2-7): KAGVTQTPRYLIKTRGQQVTLSCSPISGHRSVSWYQQTPGQGLQFLFEYFSETQRNKGNFPGRFSGRQFSNSRSEMNVSTLELGDSALYLCASSLDPVMSYEQYFGPGTRLTVT.

The chain carries TRBV4-1 and TRBJ1-2; TRBD1 is a possible D gene (6 bases). Germline loops: CDR1 MGHRA, CDR2 YSYEKL. This CDR3 has 15 residues. V was cut by 4 bases and J by 8 bases, with 20 bases left in between. Here the CDR3 reads CASSRRQVQVGGYTF. In nucleotides, the CDR3 is TGCGCCAGCAGCCGCAGACAGGTCCAAGTGGGCGGCTACACCTTC.